This TCR beta chain comes out of a study of blood T cell repertoires in COVID-19. Study summary: The cDNA or gDNA used as material had been derived from T cells, B-cell-depleted T cells, or PBMCs.

Germline values: CDR1 SGHRS, CDR2 YFSETQ. Trimming shortened V by 0 bases and J by 2 bases, and 12 bases separated the two germline ends. CDR3 size: 15 residues. Here immunoSEQ multiplex PCR was the method, and the copy in TCRdb shows in-frame clones only, minus some. The sample has 200,000 to 250,000 clones, approximately 85% seen once. This receptor was identified in a woman aged 65 to 85 with COVID-19, enrolled during active disease. Sequenced sample: peripheral blood. The chain employs TRBV5-1 and TRBJ2-7; perhaps TRBD2 as D (5 bases). CDR3: CASSLGAAETYEQYF. The CDR3 nucleotides read TGCGCCAGCAGCTTGGGAGCGGCGGAAACCTACGAGCAGTACTTC.